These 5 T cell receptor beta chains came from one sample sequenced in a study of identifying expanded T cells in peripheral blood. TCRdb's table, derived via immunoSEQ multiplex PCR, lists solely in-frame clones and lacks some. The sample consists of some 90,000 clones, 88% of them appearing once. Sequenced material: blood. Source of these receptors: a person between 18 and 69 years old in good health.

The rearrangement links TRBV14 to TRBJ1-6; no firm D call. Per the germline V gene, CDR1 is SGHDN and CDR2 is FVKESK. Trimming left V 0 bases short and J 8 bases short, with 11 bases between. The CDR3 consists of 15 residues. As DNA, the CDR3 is TGTGCCAGCAGCCAAGATCGCGCCGGGCATTCACCCCTCCACTTT. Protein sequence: CASSQDRAGHSPLHF.

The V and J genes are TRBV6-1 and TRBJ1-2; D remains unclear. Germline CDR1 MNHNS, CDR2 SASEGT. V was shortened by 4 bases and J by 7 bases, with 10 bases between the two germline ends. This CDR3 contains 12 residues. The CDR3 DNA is TGTGCCAGCAGTGGTCGACTTGCTGGCTACACCTTC. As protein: CASSGRLAGYTF.

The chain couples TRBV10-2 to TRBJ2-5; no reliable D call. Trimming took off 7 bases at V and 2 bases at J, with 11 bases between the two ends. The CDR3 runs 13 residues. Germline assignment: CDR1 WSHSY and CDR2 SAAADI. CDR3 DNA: TGCGCCAGCAAAATTCTCGGACAAGAGACCCAGTACTTC. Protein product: CASKILGQETQYF.

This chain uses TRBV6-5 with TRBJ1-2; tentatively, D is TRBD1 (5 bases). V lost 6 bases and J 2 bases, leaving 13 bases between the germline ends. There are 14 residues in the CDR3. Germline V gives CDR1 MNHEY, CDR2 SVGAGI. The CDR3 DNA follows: TGTGCCAGCAGGTCGTGGGACCGAAACTATGGCTACACCTTC. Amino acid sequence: CASRSWDRNYGYTF.

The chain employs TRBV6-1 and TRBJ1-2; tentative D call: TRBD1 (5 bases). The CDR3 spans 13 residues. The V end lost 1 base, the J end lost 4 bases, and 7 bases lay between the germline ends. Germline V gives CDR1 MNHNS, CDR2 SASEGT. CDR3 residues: CASSEEGRYGYTF. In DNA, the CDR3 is TGTGCCAGCAGTGAAGAGGGGCGCTATGGCTACACCTTC.